The text below deals with one T cell receptor (beta chain). Its specificity is not known. Primers: 60 Vbeta forward and 13 Jbeta reverse. The table came from immunoSEQ multiplex PCR; TCRdb's copy has only in-frame clones and leaves some out. This sample's clone table lists 100,000 to 150,000 clones. This entry belongs to a study of cytomegalovirus exposure and HLA in healthy donors. Study-level points and caveats: CMV serostatus alone was available as immune exposure information. When a later analysis compared HLA-associated TCR beta chains with equally common others, the HLA-associated chains turned out to be more clonally expanded and to have lower generation probabilities.

This CDR3 spans 15 amino acids. Germline assignment: CDR1 SGHVS and CDR2 FNYEAQ. Trimming shortened V by 2 bases and J by 7 bases, and 15 bases separated the two germline ends. This chain connects TRBV7-6 to TRBJ1-5; maybe TRBD1 (5 bases). This TCR derives from a man aged 30-40 years in good health and CMV-seronegative. The source material was PBMCs. CDR3 loop: CASSLTLGEGQPQHF. CDR3 in DNA: TGTGCCAGCAGCTTAACGTTGGGGGAGGGCCAGCCCCAGCATTTT.